These 18 T cell receptor beta chains share one sample of origin, sequenced in a study of OX40 agonist ivuxolimab in advanced cancers. Sequencing was performed with immunoSEQ multiplex PCR; in TCRdb, only in-frame clones are kept and a portion is missing. The sample consists of 20,000 to 30,000 clones, 75% to 85% of them appearing once. Specimen: CD4+ or CD8+ T cells sorted from blood, collected in a trial of the OX40 agonist ivuxolimab. Receptors originate from an adult with an advanced solid tumor such as melanoma, head and neck, liver or kidney cancer.

The chain links TRBV7-9 to TRBJ2-3; TRBD1 is a possible D gene (6 bases). Trimming pared 2 bases from V and 6 bases from J, leaving 12 bases between. The CDR3 spans 14 residues. The germline V gene has CDR1 SEHNR and CDR2 FQNEAQ (reference sequence). This chain's CDR3 is CASSLRTASDTQYF. CDR3 sequence (DNA): TGTGCCAGCAGCTTAAGGACAGCCTCGGATACGCAGTATTTT.

The chain has TRBV11-2 and TRBJ2-7; D could derive from TRBD1 or TRBD2 (5 bases each). Deletions cut 5 bases from V and 4 bases from J, with 15 bases between. The CDR3 is made up of 14 amino acids. The germline gives CDR1 SGHAT, CDR2 FQNNGV. CDR3 sequence reads: CASSHPGRGYEQYF. CDR3 DNA sequence: TGTGCCAGCAGCCACCCGGGGCGCGGGTACGAGCAGTACTTC.

The chain uses TRBV9 and TRBJ2-5; possibly TRBD1 for D (6 bases). The V end lost 4 bases, the J end lost 5 bases, and 12 bases lay between the germline ends. The germline V gene has CDR1 SGDLS and CDR2 YYNGEE. The CDR3 totals 13 residues. The CDR3 bases are TGTGCCAGCAGCCAAGGGGGTTACGAGACCCAGTACTTC. Translated, it gives CASSQGGYETQYF.

The genes are TRBV27 and TRBJ1-1; D not certain. With 0 bases removed from V and 8 bases from J, the gap between germline ends came to 7 bases. Per germline, CDR1 MNHEY and CDR2 SMNVEV (reference sequence). The CDR3 runs to 12 residues. The CDR3 region has the DNA TGTGCCAGCAGTTTATCGGGCAGCGAAGCTTTCTTT. This encodes CASSLSGSEAFF.

J is TRBJ2-7 and V is TRBV4-3; TRBD1 might be the D (5 bases). This CDR3 has 15 amino acids. Between the trimmed V and J ends, which lost 0 bases and 3 bases, there was a span of 12 bases. Per the germline V gene, CDR1 is LGHNA and CDR2 is YSLEER. In nucleotides, the CDR3 is TGCGCCAGCAGCCAAGATCGCGACAGATACTACGAGCAGTACTTC. Translation gives CASSQDRDRYYEQYF.

The CDR3 sequence is CASSMLAGRAKNIQYF. The CDR3 DNA reads TGTGCCAGTAGTATGTTGGCAGGGAGAGCCAAAAACATTCAGTACTTC. The chain uses TRBV19 and TRBJ2-4; tentatively, D is TRBD1 or TRBD2 (5 bases each). CDR1 is LNHDA and CDR2 is SQIVND in the germline V gene (reference sequence). Between the trimmed V and J ends, which lost 3 bases and 0 bases, there was a span of 12 bases. The CDR3 has 16 residues.

The chain recombines TRBV5-5 with TRBJ2-7; possibly TRBD2 for D (5 bases). This CDR3 comprises 16 residues. V dropped 0 bases and J dropped 3 bases, with 16 bases sitting between them. Germline loops: CDR1 SGHKS, CDR2 YYEKEE (reference sequence). The CDR3 coding sequence is TGTGCCAGCAGCTTGGAGAGGGCCCGGTCGGGCTACGAGCAGTACTTC. This encodes CASSLERARSGYEQYF.

This chain connects TRBV6-5 to TRBJ2-7; no firm D call. Germline V CDR1 and CDR2: MNHEY, SVGAGI. The germline V and J ends were trimmed by 2 bases and 4 bases, with 15 bases remaining between them. The CDR3 covers 15 residues. The chain's CDR3 is CASSYRRYSAYEQYF. CDR3 sequence (DNA): TGTGCCAGCAGTTACCGCAGATATAGTGCGTACGAGCAGTACTTC.

V gene TRBV7-6 combines with J gene TRBJ2-7; D assignment may be TRBD1 or TRBD2 (5 bases each). The CDR3 totals 16 residues. V dropped 5 bases and J dropped 2 bases, with 19 bases sitting between them. Germline V lookup: CDR1 SGHVS, CDR2 FNYEAQ. The CDR3 DNA sequence: TGTGCCAGCAGCGAGAGGCTGGGGGAACTCCCCTACGAGCAGTACTTC. It specifies CASSERLGELPYEQYF.

The chain joins TRBV11-2 to TRBJ1-3; 8 bases line up with TRBD1. CDR3 length: 15 residues. Per germline, CDR1 SGHAT and CDR2 FQNNGV. J was trimmed by 3 bases and V by 6 bases; bases with no gene match: 7. The CDR3 nucleotides are TGTGCCAGCAGGGCAGGGGGCTCGGTTGGAAACACCATATATTTT. This translates into CASRAGGSVGNTIYF.

The chain is built from TRBV4-2 and TRBJ2-7; tentative D call: TRBD1 (7 bases). This CDR3 region has 16 residues. Trimming cost V 0 bases and J 9 bases, with 21 bases left between them. Per germline, CDR1 LGHNA and CDR2 YNFKEQ. The DNA for the CDR3 is TGTGCCAGCAGCCAAGATCCCAGGGGGGAACATATCGGGCAGTACTTC. Translating it yields CASSQDPRGEHIGQYF.

Concerning this clone itself: The conserved final phenylalanine or tryptophan is absent from the CDR3, which likely points to a read error. It is unclear where the CDR3 begins or ends on the DNA, so no DNA is shown, and the CDR3 is as TCRdb lists it. V is TRBV12-2 and J is TRBJ2-7; the table's D gene call, TRBD1, was not cross checked with the DNA. TRBV12-2 is reported as a pseudogene. Termini included, the CDR3 measures 9 amino acids. CDR3 loop: CASRFSQGI.

The chain combines TRBV7-9 with TRBJ2-2; D may be TRBD2 (5 bases). The germline V gene encodes CDR1 SEHNR and CDR2 FQNEAQ (reference sequence). Trimming shortened V by 4 bases and J by 1 base, and 10 bases separated the two germline ends. This CDR3 has 15 amino acids. The CDR3 coding sequence is TGTGCCAGCAGCTGGACGGGGTTGAACACCGGGGAGCTGTTTTTT. As protein: CASSWTGLNTGELFF.

This clone was found once. The rearrangement links TRBV4-3 to TRBJ1-1; 9 bases agree with TRBD1. CDR1 is LGHNA, CDR2 YSLEER, per germline. Germline trimming cut 0 bases from V and 1 base from J; bases unmatched to any gene: 9. The CDR3 loop spans 18 amino acids. CDR3 sequence: CASSQEGQGYEENTEAFF. The CDR3 DNA reads TGCGCCAGCAGCCAAGAGGGACAGGGCTACGAGGAGAACACTGAAGCTTTCTTT.

This rearrangement joins TRBV4-1 to TRBJ1-2; TRBD1 matches 12 bases. V dropped 1 base and J dropped 6; count of bases not matched to a gene: 6. Per the germline V gene, CDR1 is MGHRA and CDR2 is YSYEKL. This CDR3 is 16 amino acids long. The DNA for the CDR3 is TGCGCCAGCAGCCAAGTGGGGACAGGGGGCTTAGATGGCTACACCTTC. Protein sequence: CASSQVGTGGLDGYTF.

V gene TRBV25-1 combines with J gene TRBJ2-7; D remains ambiguous. The ends were cut back, 2 bases at V and 7 bases at J, with 6 bases in the middle. The CDR3 loop spans 11 amino acids. CDR1 is MGHDK, CDR2 SYGVNS, per germline. The chain's CDR3 is CASSENREQYF. In DNA form, the CDR3 reads TGTGCCAGCAGTGAAAATCGGGAGCAGTACTTC.

The V gene is TRBV9, the J gene TRBJ1-2; D is unresolved. CDR3 length: 16 amino acids. Looked up from germline, CDR1 is SGDLS and CDR2 is YYNGEE. Trimming took 3 bases from V and 8 from J, leaving 23 bases between them. The CDR3 region is CASSASPGSEGEGYTF. The CDR3 nucleotides are TGTGCCAGCAGCGCTTCCCCCGGGTCCGAGGGAGAAGGCTACACCTTC.

This clone has a handful of counts. The V call is TRBV13, the J call TRBJ2-3, with 13 bases matching TRBD2. With 1 base clipped from V and 13 bases from J, the junction kept 8 bases outside the gene matches. This CDR3 has 15 amino acids. From germline, CDR1 is PRHDT and CDR2 FYEKMQ (reference sequence). In DNA, the CDR3 is TGTGCCAGCAGCTTAGCCCCAGGGACTAGCGGGGAGAAGTATTTT. It yields the protein CASSLAPGTSGEKYF.